Listed here are 10 T cell receptor beta chains from one sample, sequenced in a study of blood T cell repertoires in COVID-19. This table comes from immunoSEQ multiplex PCR, and its TCRdb copy is limited to in-frame clones, with some not included. The sample includes roughly 220,000 clones, approximately 85% of them seen just once. The material sequenced was peripheral blood. These receptor sequences come from a man aged 50 to 60 who had recovered from COVID-19.

The chain links TRBV11-3 to TRBJ2-2; D is perhaps TRBD2 (7 bases). The germline V gene has CDR1 SGHNT and CDR2 YENEEA. Trimming took 3 bases from V and 3 from J, leaving 11 bases between them. CDR3 length: 15 residues. The CDR3 protein is CASSFGGRDTGELFF. CDR3 nucleotides: TGTGCCAGCAGCTTCGGGGGGCGGGACACCGGGGAGCTGTTTTTT.

This clone was observed a single time. The chain recombines TRBV5-1 with TRBJ1-5; 7 nucleotides line up with TRBD1. Germline-derived CDR1 and CDR2 are SGHRS and YFSETQ. Trimming took 4 bases from V and 4 from J; bases not matched to a gene: 8. This CDR3 region has 15 residues. CDR3 amino acids: CASSPTAGGNQPQHF. DNA of the CDR3: TGCGCCAGCAGCCCCACGGCAGGGGGGAATCAGCCCCAGCATTTT. Based on the CDR3 plus reference TRBV5-1 and TRBJ1-5, the full variable domain is KAGVTQTPRYLIKTRGQQVTLSCSPISGHRSVSWYQQTPGQGLQFLFEYFSETQRNKGNFPGRFSGRQFSNSRSEMNVSTLELGDSALYLCASSPTAGGNQPQHFGDGTRLSIL.

V and J are TRBV21-1 and TRBJ2-1; the DNA was not compared with TRBD2, the D call given in the table. TRBV21-1 is termed a pseudogene. There are 17 residues in the CDR3. DNA of the CDR3: TGTGCCAGCAGCAAAGGGGCCAGCAGCGGGAAGAACAATGAGCAGTTCTTC. As protein: CASSKGASSGKNNEQFF.

V gene TRBV29-1 combines with J gene TRBJ2-7; D is perhaps TRBD2 (6 bases). V shed 4 bases and J shed 5 bases, with 24 bases lying between them. In germline, CDR1 is SQVTM, CDR2 ANQGSEA. The CDR3 covers 16 residues. CDR3 sequence reads: CSVAFWARETRHEQYF. In DNA form, the CDR3 reads TGCAGCGTTGCTTTCTGGGCACGGGAGACTCGACACGAGCAGTACTTC.

The chain is built from TRBV3-1 (or the pseudogene TRBV3-2) and TRBJ2-5, with 7 bases fitting TRBD1. This CDR3 is 18 amino acids long. CDR1 LGHDT and CDR2 YNNKEL come from the germline V gene (reference sequence). V was clipped by 4 bases and J by 0 bases; unmatched bases: 14. In nucleotides, the CDR3 is TGTGCCAGCAGCCCATACAGGGGTGTTGCCAACCACCAAGAGACCCAGTACTTC. Amino acid sequence: CASSPYRGVANHQETQYF.

About this clone: Within the sample, other DNA sequences also encode this same CDR3. The chain is built from TRBV27 and TRBJ2-7; 7 bases are a match to TRBD1. Trimming at V came to 4 bases and at J to 3 bases, leaving 3 bases not matched to a gene. The CDR3 has 13 residues. CDR1 is MNHEY, CDR2 SMNVEV, per germline (reference sequence). CDR3 sequence reads: CASSYNRGYEQYF. CDR3 coding DNA: TGTGCCAGCAGTTATAACAGGGGCTACGAGCAGTACTTC.

This clone turned up a few times. The genes are TRBV5-1 and TRBJ1-2; D perhaps matches TRBD1 (6 bases). The V end was cut by 7 bases, the J end by 3 bases, with 7 bases between. The CDR3 sequence is 11 residues long. The germline CDR1 and CDR2 sequences are SGHRS and YFSETQ. The DNA for the CDR3 is TGCGCCAGCTCAGGGGACTATGGCTACACCTTC. Translated, it gives CASSGDYGYTF.

This clone occurred a few times. The rearrangement uses TRBV7-9 and TRBJ2-7, with D perhaps TRBD1 (7 bases). The V end lost 0 bases, the J end lost 5 bases, and 11 bases lay between the germline ends. In germline, CDR1 is SEHNR, CDR2 FQNEAQ (reference sequence). This CDR3 is 14 amino acids long. Here the CDR3 DNA reads TGTGCCAGCAGCTTAGCCCAGGGGGGCGACGAGCAGTACTTC. Translating gives CASSLAQGGDEQYF.

The chain carries TRBV7-7 and TRBJ2-7; TRBD1 is a possible D gene (6 bases). The CDR3 is made up of 15 amino acids. Trimming removed 5 bases from V and 3 bases from J, with 17 bases in between. The germline V gene encodes CDR1 SSHAT and CDR2 FNYEAQ (reference sequence). As DNA, the CDR3 is TGTGCCAGCAGCCCCCCTCCGGGACACTTCTACGAGCAGTACTTC. It specifies CASSPPPGHFYEQYF.

The chain employs TRBV27 and TRBJ2-7; possibly TRBD1 for D (5 bases). CDR1 is MNHEY and CDR2 is SMNVEV in the germline V gene (reference sequence). The CDR3 extends over 14 amino acids. The V end was cut by 2 bases, the J end by 4 bases, with 12 bases between. The CDR3 DNA reads TGTGCCAGCAGTTTACTCGGAAAGGGGTACGAGCAGTACTTC. The encoded protein is CASSLLGKGYEQYF.